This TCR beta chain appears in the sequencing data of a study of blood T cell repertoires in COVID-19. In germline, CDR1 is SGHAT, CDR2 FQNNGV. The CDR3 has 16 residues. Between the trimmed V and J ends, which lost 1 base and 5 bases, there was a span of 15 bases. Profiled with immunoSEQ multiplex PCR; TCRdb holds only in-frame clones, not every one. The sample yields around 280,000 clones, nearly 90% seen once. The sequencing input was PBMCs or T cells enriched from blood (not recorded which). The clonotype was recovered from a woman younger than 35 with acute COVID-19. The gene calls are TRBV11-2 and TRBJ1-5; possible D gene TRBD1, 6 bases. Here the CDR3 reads CASSLAMTGRYQPQHF. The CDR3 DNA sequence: TGTGCCAGCAGCTTAGCTATGACAGGTCGCTATCAGCCCCAGCATTTT.